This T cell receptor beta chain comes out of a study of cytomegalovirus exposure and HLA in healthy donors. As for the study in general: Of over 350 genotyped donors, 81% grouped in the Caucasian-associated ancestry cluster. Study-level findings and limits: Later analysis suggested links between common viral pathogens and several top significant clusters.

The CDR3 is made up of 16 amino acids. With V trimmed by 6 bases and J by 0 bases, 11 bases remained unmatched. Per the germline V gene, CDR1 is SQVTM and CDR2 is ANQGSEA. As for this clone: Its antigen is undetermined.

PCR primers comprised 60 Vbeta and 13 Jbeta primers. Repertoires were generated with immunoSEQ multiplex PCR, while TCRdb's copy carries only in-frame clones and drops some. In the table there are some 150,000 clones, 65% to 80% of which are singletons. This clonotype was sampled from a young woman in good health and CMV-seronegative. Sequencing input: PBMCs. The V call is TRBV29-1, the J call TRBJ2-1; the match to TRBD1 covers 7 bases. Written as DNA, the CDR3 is TGCAGCGTCCTCAACCCGACAGGGTACTCCTACAATGAGCAGTTCTTC. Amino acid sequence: CSVLNPTGYSYNEQFF.